These 21 T cell receptor beta chains share one sample of origin, sequenced in a study of blood T cell repertoires in COVID-19. Generated by immunoSEQ multiplex PCR, the TCRdb table keeps only in-frame clones and is missing some. The sample comprises 100,000 or so clones, roughly 80% of which are singletons, and about 20% rests with the top ten. Material for sequencing was peripheral blood. The receptors shown here come from a man in his sixties or seventies with active or convalescent COVID-19.

The V call is TRBV2, the J call TRBJ1-5; tentative D call: TRBD1 (6 bases). V dropped 6 bases and J dropped 1 base, with 13 bases sitting between them. CDR1 is SNHLY and CDR2 is FYNNEI in the germline V gene. The CDR3 runs 15 residues. The CDR3 DNA sequence: TGTGCCAGCAGCCACAGTCAGGGGAGCAATCAGCCCCAGCATTTT. As protein: CASSHSQGSNQPQHF.

This clone was seen only once. This chain uses TRBV9 with TRBJ2-1; 8 positions agree with TRBD2. V gave up 4 bases and J gave up 3 bases; unmatched junction bases: 21. Germline assignment: CDR1 SGDLS and CDR2 YYNGEE. This CDR3 contains 20 residues. The CDR3 bases are TGTGCCAGCAGCACACCCTACCGTAACTCCGGGACTAGAAGCTACAATGAGCAGTTCTTC. Protein: CASSTPYRNSGTRSYNEQFF.

The chain couples TRBV7-9 to TRBJ2-7; 9 nucleotides line up with TRBD1. With V trimmed by 5 bases and J by 5 bases, 7 bases remained unmatched. Germline CDR1 SEHNR, CDR2 FQNEAQ (reference sequence). The CDR3 runs 14 residues. The CDR3 here is CASSPGQGPNEQYF. The CDR3 coding sequence is TGTGCCAGCAGCCCCGGACAGGGGCCCAACGAGCAGTACTTC. Combining the CDR3 with reference TRBV7-9 and TRBJ2-7 gives the whole variable domain DTGVSQNPRHKITKRGQNVTFRCDPISEHNRLYWYRQTLGQGPEFLTYFQNEAQLEKSRLLSDRFSAERPKGSFSTLEIQRTEQGDSAMYLCASSPGQGPNEQYFGPGTRLTVT.

This chain links TRBV28 with TRBJ2-7; D unresolved. CDR1 and CDR2 (germline): MDHEN, SYDVKM. The CDR3 totals 11 residues. V lost 3 bases and J 6 bases, leaving 6 bases between the germline ends. CDR3 in DNA: TGTGCCAGCAGTTTTAGAGGCGAGCAGTACTTC. Its protein product is CASSFRGEQYF. The variable domain in full, completed from reference TRBV28 and TRBJ2-7, reads DVKVTQSSRYLVKRTGEKVFLECVQDMDHENMFWYRQDPGLGLRLIYFSYDVKMKEKGDIPEGYSVSREKKERFSLILESASTNQTSMYLCASSFRGEQYFGPGTRLTVT.

The genes are TRBV5-6 and TRBJ2-5, with 7 bases matching TRBD1. CDR3 length equals 18 residues. CDR1 and CDR2 from the germline V gene are SGHDT and YYEEEE. V was clipped by 0 bases and J by 5 bases; unmatched bases: 16. The CDR3 spells CASSLGFGLPTGEETQYF. The CDR3 coding sequence is TGTGCCAGCAGCTTGGGGTTCGGGCTTCCCACAGGGGAGGAGACCCAGTACTTC. Full variable domain (outside the CDR3, taken from reference TRBV5-6 and TRBJ2-5): DAGVTQSPTHLIKTRGQQVTLRCSPKSGHDTVSWYQQALGQGPQFIFQYYEEEERQRGNFPDRFSGHQFPNYSSELNVNALLLGDSALYLCASSLGFGLPTGEETQYFGPGTRLLVL.

The J gene is TRBJ1-2, the V gene TRBV12-3 or TRBV12-4; 7 positions agree with TRBD1. V lost 6 bases, J lost 8 bases, and 6 bases stayed unmatched. The CDR3 extends over 12 amino acids. The CDR3 loop reads CASSRQGGGYTF. The CDR3 region has the DNA TGTGCCAGCAGCCGTCAGGGGGGCGGCTACACCTTC.

This clone was observed once. The genes are TRBV28 and TRBJ2-3, with 11 nucleotides matching TRBD2. This CDR3 has 16 amino acids. Germline V gene lookup returns CDR1 MDHEN and CDR2 SYDVKM. V lost 4 bases and J lost 3; bases outside the gene matches: 6. The CDR3 region is CASSSRLAGLTDTQYF. In DNA, the CDR3 is TGTGCCAGCAGTTCGAGACTAGCGGGGTTAACAGATACGCAGTATTTT.

This clone was detected a few times. This chain uses TRBV25-1 with TRBJ1-3; possibly TRBD1 for D (6 bases). The germline V gene has CDR1 MGHDK and CDR2 SYGVNS. With 6 bases removed from V and 0 bases from J, the gap between germline ends came to 12 bases. The CDR3 has 15 residues. The CDR3 coding sequence is TGTGCCAGCAGGGCGACAGGTCCCTCTGGAAACACCATATATTTT. Amino acid sequence: CASRATGPSGNTIYF. The full variable domain, with the rest looked up from reference TRBV25-1 and TRBJ1-3, is EADIYQTPRYLVIGTGKKITLECSQTMGHDKMYWYQQDPGMELHLIHYSYGVNSTEKGDLSSESTVSRIRTEHFPLTLESARPSHTSQYLCASRATGPSGNTIYFGEGSWLTVV.

This clone was seen only a few times. CDR3 protein: CASGLPLTGQGLYPGELFF. CDR3 DNA sequence: TGTGCTAGTGGTTTGCCCCTTACTGGACAGGGTCTCTATCCCGGGGAGCTGTTTTTT. This chain joins TRBV12-5 and TRBJ2-2; 8 nucleotides match TRBD1. The CDR3 has 19 amino acids. Germline V lookup: CDR1 LGHNT, CDR2 FRNRAP. The ends lost 2 bases at V and 6 bases at J; junction bases unmatched: 17.

V usage is TRBV12-3 or TRBV12-4 and J usage is TRBJ1-2; D possibly corresponds to TRBD1 (5 bases). V was clipped by 0 bases and J by 5 bases, with 7 bases between them. The CDR3 is 13 amino acids. The CDR3 loop is CASSLAGAYGYTF. The CDR3 bases are TGTGCCAGCAGTTTAGCTGGGGCTTATGGCTACACCTTC.

V and J are TRBV2 and TRBJ2-4; D remains ambiguous. Germline V gene sequence: CDR1 SNHLY, CDR2 FYNNEI. Between the trimmed V and J ends, which lost 8 bases and 0 bases, there was a span of 8 bases. The CDR3 is 13 residues long. The CDR3 reads CASVGVAKNIQYF. Here the CDR3 DNA reads TGTGCCAGCGTCGGAGTAGCCAAAAACATTCAGTACTTC.

This chain uses TRBV5-1 with TRBJ2-5; D call uncertain. The CDR3 is 13 amino acids. V was cut by 5 bases and J by 2 bases, with 10 bases left in between. CDR1 and CDR2 (germline): SGHRS, YFSETQ. The CDR3 spells CASSITGQETQYF. The CDR3 region has the DNA TGCGCCAGCAGTATAACCGGGCAAGAGACCCAGTACTTC.

V usage is TRBV28 and J usage is TRBJ1-5, with 7 positions matching TRBD1. Per germline, CDR1 MDHEN and CDR2 SYDVKM. The CDR3 runs to 15 residues. V shed 2 bases and J 4 bases; nucleotides not matched to a gene: 5. The DNA of the CDR3 is TGTGCCAGCAGTTTAGAGCCGGGACAGAATCAGCCCCAGCATTTT. Residues: CASSLEPGQNQPQHF.

V and J are TRBV10-3 and TRBJ2-7; 11 positions match TRBD2. The CDR3 loop spans 15 amino acids. J gave up 3 bases and V 2 bases, and 3 bases lay outside the gene matches. The V gene's germline CDR1 is ENHRY and CDR2 SYGVKD. CDR3 DNA sequence: TGTGCCATCAGTGAGGGACTAGCGGGTTTCTACGAGCAGTACTTC. The encoded protein is CAISEGLAGFYEQYF.

The chain couples TRBV5-6 to TRBJ1-4; no reliable D call. The CDR3 extends over 13 amino acids. V was trimmed by 0 bases and J by 5 bases, leaving 5 bases between them. CDR1 is SGHDT, CDR2 YYEEEE, per germline. The CDR3 here is CASSLDSNEKLFF. CDR3 nucleotides: TGTGCCAGCAGCTTGGACAGCAATGAAAAACTGTTTTTT.

The V gene is TRBV9, the J gene TRBJ1-1, with D possibly being TRBD1 (5 bases). Germline lookup yields CDR1 SGDLS and CDR2 YYNGEE. This CDR3 is 13 amino acids long. Trimming pared 4 bases from V and 1 base from J, leaving 8 bases between. The CDR3 here is CASSQDRNTEAFF. In DNA form, the CDR3 reads TGTGCCAGCAGCCAAGACAGGAACACTGAAGCTTTCTTT.

In DNA form, the CDR3 reads TGCGCCAGCAGCACCGCAGGGGCGAACACCGGGGAGCTGTTTTTT. Its protein is CASSTAGANTGELFF. The chain links TRBV5-1 to TRBJ2-2; TRBD1 might be the D (6 bases). This CDR3 comprises 15 residues. Germline assignment: CDR1 SGHRS and CDR2 YFSETQ. V lost 4 bases, J lost 0 bases, and 10 bases lay in between.

The chain combines TRBV6-5 with TRBJ2-5, with TRBD1 matching 9 bases. The CDR3 spans 15 residues. Trimming took 2 bases from V and 5 from J; bases not matched to a gene: 6. Germline CDR1 reads MNHEY; CDR2 reads SVGAGI. CDR3 amino acids: CASSYGTGNGETQYF. CDR3 coding DNA: TGTGCCAGCAGTTACGGGACAGGGAACGGGGAGACCCAGTACTTC.

This rearrangement joins TRBV6-1 to TRBJ2-7; 7 nucleotides line up with TRBD2. Per germline, CDR1 MNHNS and CDR2 SASEGT. V was pared by 4 bases and J by 2 bases, with 11 bases of the junction left unmatched. This CDR3 is 16 amino acids long. Here the CDR3 reads CASSVSLADVTYEQYF. The CDR3 DNA reads as TGTGCCAGCAGTGTGAGTCTAGCGGATGTGACCTACGAGCAGTACTTC.

The chain links TRBV5-4 to TRBJ2-5, with 8 bases matching TRBD2. J lost 3 bases, V lost 2 bases, and 0 bases had no gene match. Germline assignment: CDR1 SGHNT and CDR2 YYREEE (reference sequence). The CDR3 extends over 13 amino acids. The CDR3: CASSLLAEETQYF. DNA for the CDR3: TGTGCCAGCAGCTTACTAGCGGAAGAGACCCAGTACTTC.

The chain combines TRBV7-9 with TRBJ2-1; 9 bases align to TRBD2. J gave up 3 bases and V 0 bases, and 3 bases lay outside the gene matches. This CDR3 comprises 16 residues. The germline V gene encodes CDR1 SEHNR and CDR2 FQNEAQ (reference sequence). CDR3 in amino acids: CASSLALLAGYNEQFF. The DNA of the CDR3 is TGTGCCAGCAGCTTAGCGCTACTAGCGGGCTACAATGAGCAGTTCTTC. The whole variable domain, remainder taken from reference TRBV7-9 and TRBJ2-1, is DTGVSQNPRHKITKRGQNVTFRCDPISEHNRLYWYRQTLGQGPEFLTYFQNEAQLEKSRLLSDRFSAERPKGSFSTLEIQRTEQGDSAMYLCASSLALLAGYNEQFFGPGTRLTVL.